What follows are 2 T cell receptor beta chains derived from one specimen sequenced in a study of blood T cell repertoires in COVID-19. Here immunoSEQ multiplex PCR was the method, and the copy in TCRdb shows in-frame clones only, minus some. The top ten hold more than 5.5% of the sample, which has some 220,000 clones, approximately 83% seen once. Material: peripheral blood. The source of these receptors is a human donor in a cohort sampled during active COVID-19.

The J gene is TRBJ1-3, the V gene TRBV11-3; 7 positions agree with TRBD1. The CDR3 is 14 residues long. Looked up from germline, CDR1 is SGHNT and CDR2 is YENEEA. Trimming removed 6 bases from V and 4 bases from J; junction bases left unmatched: 6. CDR3 residues: CASSTGTVGNTIYF. In DNA, the CDR3 is TGTGCCAGCAGTACCGGGACAGTCGGAAACACCATATATTTT.

The rearrangement joins TRBV5-4 to TRBJ2-7; 8 nucleotides line up with TRBD2. This CDR3 has 16 amino acids. CDR1 and CDR2 from the germline V gene are SGHNT and YYREEE (reference sequence). The trim removed 3 bases at V and 2 bases at J, leaving 10 bases unmatched. The CDR3 sequence: CASSSGGSGVAYEQYF. DNA of the CDR3: TGTGCCAGCAGCTCCGGCGGTAGCGGGGTAGCCTACGAGCAGTACTTC.